Presented here are 30 T cell receptor beta chains from one specimen sequenced in a study of cytomegalovirus exposure and HLA in healthy donors. Primers for the PCR totalled 60 Vbeta and 13 Jbeta. Generated by immunoSEQ multiplex PCR, the TCRdb table keeps only in-frame clones and is missing some. The sample has about 130,000 clones, 80% seen once. Sequencing was done on a sample of PBMCs. These receptors were collected from a man younger than 40 in good health.

The chain employs TRBV19 and TRBJ1-2; TRBD1 might be the D (6 bases). The CDR3 loop spans 14 amino acids. Germline loops: CDR1 LNHDA, CDR2 SQIVND (reference sequence). Trimming took off 6 bases at V and 4 bases at J, with 15 bases between the two ends. Here the CDR3 reads CASRGRGAGYGYTF. In nucleotides, the CDR3 is TGTGCCAGTAGGGGGAGGGGGGCAGGCTATGGCTACACCTTC.

The CDR3 sequence: CASSERLAGVGYNEQFF. CDR3 DNA: TGTGCCAGCAGTGAACGGCTAGCGGGAGTGGGCTACAATGAGCAGTTCTTC. This chain joins TRBV6-1 and TRBJ2-1, with 10 nucleotides matching TRBD2. CDR3 length: 17 amino acids. Looked up from germline, CDR1 is MNHNS and CDR2 is SASEGT. V was pared by 2 bases and J by 3 bases, with 7 bases of the junction left unmatched.

This chain uses TRBV27 with TRBJ2-7, with D uncertain. CDR1 and CDR2 (germline): MNHEY, SMNVEV (reference sequence). Trimming shortened V by 6 bases and J by 3 bases, and 6 bases separated the two germline ends. CDR3 length equals 11 residues. The CDR3 sequence: CASSPYYEQYF. The DNA for the CDR3 is TGTGCCAGCAGCCCTTACTACGAGCAGTACTTC.

The gene calls are TRBV28 and TRBJ2-7; TRBD1 aligns across 10 bases. The CDR3 totals 14 residues. Trimming at V came to 6 bases and at J to 2 bases, leaving 4 bases not matched to a gene. Germline V gene data show CDR1 as MDHEN and CDR2 as SYDVKM. CDR3 in DNA: TGTGCCAGCAGCATGACAGGGGGCGCCTACGAGCAGTACTTC. It translates to CASSMTGGAYEQYF.

This sequence joins TRBV15 and TRBJ2-2; tentative D call: TRBD1 (7 bases). Trimming cost V 0 bases and J 7 bases, with 12 bases left between them. CDR1 and CDR2 (germline): LNHNV, YYDKDF (reference sequence). The CDR3 consists of 15 residues. The CDR3 here is CATSRDRRGHGELFF. CDR3 DNA sequence: TGTGCCACCAGCAGAGATCGGAGGGGGCACGGGGAGCTGTTTTTT.

The chain recombines TRBV6-5 with TRBJ2-5, with D possibly TRBD2 on 5 matching bases. Trimming cost V 5 bases and J 1 base, with 8 bases left between them. The CDR3 totals 13 residues. Germline-derived CDR1 and CDR2 are MNHEY and SVGAGI. This CDR3 is CASSPLAQETQYF. The CDR3, as DNA: TGTGCCAGCAGTCCCCTAGCCCAAGAGACCCAGTACTTC.

The chain combines TRBV29-1 with TRBJ2-7; 10 bases map to TRBD2. V was clipped by 2 bases and J by 4 bases; unmatched bases: 5. CDR1 SQVTM and CDR2 ANQGSEA come from the germline V gene. CDR3 length equals 14 residues. CDR3 sequence (DNA): TGCAGCGTTGAACTGCCTAGCGGGAGTTACGAGCAGTACTTC. Translating it yields CSVELPSGSYEQYF.

The chain has TRBV7-2 and TRBJ1-1, with TRBD1 as a possible D gene (6 bases). Trimming removed 1 base from V and 1 base from J, with 7 bases in between. Germline CDR1 and CDR2: SGHTA and FQGNSA. The CDR3 runs to 14 residues. The CDR3 sequence is CASSLGTANTEAFF. In DNA, the CDR3 is TGTGCCAGCAGCTTAGGGACAGCGAACACTGAAGCTTTCTTT.

V gene TRBV7-9 combines with J gene TRBJ1-2; D uncertain. Germline V lookup: CDR1 SEHNR, CDR2 FQNEAQ (reference sequence). The CDR3 length is 13 residues. V was cut by 1 base and J by 2 bases, with 5 bases left in between. This chain's CDR3 is CASSLGRNYGYTF. CDR3 nucleotide sequence: TGTGCCAGCAGCTTAGGGAGAAACTATGGCTACACCTTC.

The chain joins TRBV5-4 to TRBJ2-3, with 9 nucleotides matching TRBD2. Per germline, CDR1 SGHNT and CDR2 YYREEE (reference sequence). Trimming removed 0 bases from V and 6 bases from J; junction bases left unmatched: 8. The CDR3 is 16 residues long. The CDR3 DNA sequence: TGTGCCAGCAGCTTGGCCTTAGCGGGAGTTGGGGATACGCAGTATTTT. Translating gives CASSLALAGVGDTQYF.

The chain employs TRBV14 and TRBJ1-2; the D is unclear. Germline CDR1 SGHDN, CDR2 FVKESK. Trimming removed 2 bases from V and 8 bases from J, with 15 bases in between. The CDR3 is 14 amino acids. The CDR3 region is CASSQRGSAEGYTF. The CDR3, as DNA: TGTGCCAGCAGCCAACGGGGTTCGGCGGAAGGCTACACCTTC.

The J gene is TRBJ2-7, the V gene TRBV7-9; 9 positions match TRBD2. Germline V gene lookup returns CDR1 SEHNR and CDR2 FQNEAQ (reference sequence). Trimming removed 3 bases from V and 6 bases from J; junction bases left unmatched: 6. This CDR3 is built from 14 residues. In DNA form, the CDR3 reads TGTGCCAGCAGCTTTGGGACTAGCTTGCGCGAGCAGTACTTC. This codes for CASSFGTSLREQYF. The full variable domain, rest sourced from reference TRBV7-9 and TRBJ2-7, is DTGVSQNPRHKITKRGQNVTFRCDPISEHNRLYWYRQTLGQGPEFLTYFQNEAQLEKSRLLSDRFSAERPKGSFSTLEIQRTEQGDSAMYLCASSFGTSLREQYFGPGTRLTVT.

This clone was seen once. V gene TRBV5-6 combines with J gene TRBJ1-3, with 11 bases lining up with TRBD1. CDR1 and CDR2 from the germline V gene are SGHDT and YYEEEE. V lost 5 bases to trimming and J lost 0 bases; unmatched junction nucleotides: 10. CDR3 length: 18 residues. CDR3 residues: CASSPPPGQGVSGNTIYF. The CDR3, as DNA: TGTGCCAGCAGTCCGCCGCCGGGACAGGGGGTCTCTGGAAACACCATATATTTT.

This chain joins TRBV6-6 and TRBJ1-1, with 9 bases aligning to TRBD1. V shed 7 bases, J shed 6 bases, and the junction held 6 bases outside the gene matches. The germline gives CDR1 MNHNY, CDR2 SVGAGI (reference sequence). The CDR3 has 13 amino acids. CDR3 coding DNA: TGTGCCAGCACCCCACGACAGGGGGCTGAAGCTTTCTTT. It yields the protein CASTPRQGAEAFF.

The chain couples TRBV19 to TRBJ2-5; 7 bases fit TRBD2. The trim removed 4 bases at V and 5 bases at J, leaving 4 bases unmatched. The CDR3 has 13 amino acids. The germline gives CDR1 LNHDA, CDR2 SQIVND (reference sequence). This CDR3 reads CASSRTRAETQYF. The CDR3 bases are TGTGCCAGTAGTAGGACTAGGGCGGAGACCCAGTACTTC.

This chain uses TRBV19 with TRBJ1-5, with TRBD1 matching 10 bases. Germline CDR1 and CDR2: LNHDA and SQIVND (reference sequence). With 3 bases clipped from V and 0 bases from J, the junction kept 5 bases outside the gene matches. The CDR3 runs 17 residues. The CDR3 nucleotides read TGTGCCAGTAGTATGACGGGACAGGGGCATAGCAATCAGCCCCAGCATTTT. Protein: CASSMTGQGHSNQPQHF.

V usage is TRBV6-1 and J usage is TRBJ2-1; 13 nucleotides agree with TRBD2. Germline CDR1 is MNHNS and CDR2 is SASEGT. V was clipped by 3 bases and J by 12 bases; unmatched bases: 17. This CDR3 is 18 amino acids long. CDR3 DNA: TGTGCCAGCAGTGACGGGACTAGCGGGATTGTAAGCGCGGGGGGGCAGTTCTTC. Translated: CASSDGTSGIVSAGGQFF.

The chain uses TRBV29-1 and TRBJ1-1; D not resolved. This CDR3 comprises 15 residues. The V end was cut by 7 bases, the J end by 1 base, with 19 bases between. Germline V lookup: CDR1 SQVTM, CDR2 ANQGSEA. CDR3 in amino acids: CSGRRGPLGNTEAFF. The CDR3, as DNA: TGCAGCGGCCGGAGAGGCCCCCTGGGGAACACTGAAGCTTTCTTT. Combining the CDR3 with reference TRBV29-1 and TRBJ1-1 gives the whole variable domain SAVISQKPSRDICQRGTSLTIQCQVDSQVTMMFWYRQQPGQSLTLIATANQGSEATYESGFVIDKFPISRPNLTFSTLTVSNMSPEDSSIYLCSGRRGPLGNTEAFFGQGTRLTVV.

The gene calls are TRBV29-1 and TRBJ2-2; 9 bases fit TRBD1. Germline trimming cut 7 bases from V and 2 bases from J; bases unmatched to any gene: 5. The CDR3 is made up of 14 amino acids. Looked up from germline, CDR1 is SQVTM and CDR2 is ANQGSEA. For the CDR3, the DNA is TGCAGCGCCGGGACAGGGAGAAACACCGGGGAGCTGTTTTTT. It is translated as CSAGTGRNTGELFF.

The chain uses TRBV28 and TRBJ1-2, with D perhaps matching TRBD1 (5 bases). The ends were cut back, 3 bases at V and 4 bases at J, with 12 bases in the middle. Looked up from germline, CDR1 is MDHEN and CDR2 is SYDVKM. This CDR3 comprises 14 residues. The CDR3 sequence: CASSLGGFGYGYTF. CDR3 DNA sequence: TGTGCCAGCAGTTTGGGGGGTTTTGGCTATGGCTACACCTTC.

The V call is TRBV7-9, the J call TRBJ2-7, with 9 nucleotides matching TRBD1. Per the germline V gene, CDR1 is SEHNR and CDR2 is FQNEAQ (reference sequence). The CDR3 covers 16 residues. Germline trimming cut 5 bases from V and 0 bases from J; bases unmatched to any gene: 8. CDR3 sequence reads: CASSTTDRGTSYEQYF. CDR3 DNA sequence: TGTGCCAGCAGCACTACGGACAGGGGTACCTCCTACGAGCAGTACTTC.

This rearrangement joins TRBV27 to TRBJ2-3; TRBD1 matches at 8 bases. Germline V CDR1 and CDR2: MNHEY, SMNVEV (reference sequence). V lost 2 bases and J lost 4; bases outside the gene matches: 5. CDR3 length: 15 residues. The CDR3 loop is CASSLQGASADTQYF. The DNA for the CDR3 is TGTGCCAGCAGTTTACAGGGGGCCTCCGCAGATACGCAGTATTTT.

Remarks on this clone: One junction end does not reproduce the germline sequence, and a read error may be involved. The chain joins TRBV7-9 to TRBJ2-7, with 8 positions matching TRBD2. Per the germline V gene, CDR1 is SEHNR and CDR2 is FQNEAQ (reference sequence). CDR3 length equals 15 residues. The CDR3 spells CSSSLIAAGGSEQYF. Written as DNA, the CDR3 is TGTTCCAGCAGCTTAATTGCGGCGGGAGGATCCGAGCAGTACTTC.

This rearrangement joins TRBV2 to TRBJ1-5, with D possibly being TRBD1 (6 bases). The germline gives CDR1 SNHLY, CDR2 FYNNEI. Trimming pared 3 bases from V and 7 bases from J, leaving 10 bases between. CDR3 size: 13 residues. Here the CDR3 DNA reads TGTGCCAGCAGTGATGAACAGGGACAGCCCCAGCATTTT. Translated, it gives CASSDEQGQPQHF.

CDR3 loop: CASSTGQGWGTEAFF. CDR3 coding DNA: TGTGCCAGTAGTACCGGACAGGGTTGGGGCACTGAAGCTTTCTTT. The V and J genes are TRBV19 and TRBJ1-1; TRBD1 matches at 8 bases. With 4 bases clipped from V and 4 bases from J, the junction kept 8 bases outside the gene matches. This CDR3 is 15 amino acids long. Germline CDR1 reads LNHDA; CDR2 reads SQIVND (reference sequence).

The chain has TRBV11-3 and TRBJ2-7; tentatively, D is TRBD1 (6 bases). Trimming shortened V by 5 bases and J by 2 bases, and 13 bases separated the two germline ends. The CDR3 runs 14 residues. Germline-derived CDR1 and CDR2 are SGHNT and YENEEA. This CDR3 is CASSPPGQTYEQYF. In DNA, the CDR3 is TGTGCCAGCAGCCCCCCGGGACAAACCTACGAGCAGTACTTC. The full variable domain, completed using reference TRBV11-3 and TRBJ2-7, is EAGVVQSPRYKIIEKKQPVAFWCNPISGHNTLYWYLQNLGQGPELLIRYENEEAVDDSQLPKDRFSAERLKGVDSTLKIQPAELGDSAVYLCASSPPGQTYEQYFGPGTRLTVT.

The chain is built from TRBV5-1 and TRBJ1-4; 8 bases fit TRBD1. Germline CDR1 SGHRS, CDR2 YFSETQ. The CDR3 has 14 residues. Trimming at V came to 3 bases and at J to 6 bases, leaving 4 bases not matched to a gene. The CDR3 DNA is TGCGCCAGCAGCTCCCCGGACAGGGATGAAAAACTGTTTTTT. Translation gives CASSSPDRDEKLFF.

The V gene is TRBV29-1, the J gene TRBJ1-3; D is undetermined. CDR1 is SQVTM, CDR2 ANQGSEA, per germline. CDR3 size: 15 residues. V lost 5 bases to trimming and J lost 4 bases, with 18 bases between them. Here the CDR3 reads CSVRSAVNSGNTIYF. The CDR3 DNA reads as TGCAGCGTTCGGTCGGCAGTAAACAGCGGAAACACCATATATTTT.

The J gene is TRBJ2-1, the V gene TRBV10-1, with 10 nucleotides matching TRBD2. V trimming: 2 bases; J trimming: 9 bases; junction bases outside the gene matches: 7. The CDR3 consists of 15 residues. Germline V gene sequence: CDR1 WNHNN, CDR2 SYGVQD (reference sequence). CDR3 protein: CASSERLAGVGEQFF. CDR3 DNA: TGCGCCAGCAGTGAGAGGCTAGCGGGAGTCGGTGAGCAGTTCTTC.

This sequence joins TRBV9 and TRBJ1-1; D gene ambiguous. The CDR3 runs 15 residues. From germline, CDR1 is SGDLS and CDR2 YYNGEE. V lost 0 bases and J 0 bases, leaving 9 bases between the germline ends. In DNA form, the CDR3 reads TGTGCCAGCAGCGTAGGAGGGCAGCTGAACACTGAAGCTTTCTTT. It translates to CASSVGGQLNTEAFF.